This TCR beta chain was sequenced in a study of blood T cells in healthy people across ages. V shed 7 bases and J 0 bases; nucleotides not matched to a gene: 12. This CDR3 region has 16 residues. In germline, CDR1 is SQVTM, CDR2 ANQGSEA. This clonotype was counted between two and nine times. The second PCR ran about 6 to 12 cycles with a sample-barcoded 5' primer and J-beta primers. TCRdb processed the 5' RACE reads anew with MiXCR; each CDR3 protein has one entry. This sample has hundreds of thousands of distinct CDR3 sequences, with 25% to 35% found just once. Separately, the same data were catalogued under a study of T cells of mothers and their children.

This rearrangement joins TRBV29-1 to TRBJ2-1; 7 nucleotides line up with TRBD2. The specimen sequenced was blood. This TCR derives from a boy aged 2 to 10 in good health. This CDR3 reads CSAYPLADLSYNEQFF. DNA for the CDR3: TGCAGCGCTTACCCTCTAGCGGACCTCTCCTACAATGAGCAGTTCTTC.